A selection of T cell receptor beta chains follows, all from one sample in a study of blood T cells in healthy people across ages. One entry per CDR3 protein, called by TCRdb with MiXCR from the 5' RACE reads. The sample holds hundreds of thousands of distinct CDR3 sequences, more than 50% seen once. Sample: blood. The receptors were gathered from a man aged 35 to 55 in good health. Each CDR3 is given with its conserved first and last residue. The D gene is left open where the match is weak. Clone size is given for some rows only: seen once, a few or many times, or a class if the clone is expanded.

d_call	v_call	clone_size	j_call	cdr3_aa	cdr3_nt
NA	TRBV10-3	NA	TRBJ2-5	CAISERGQEETQYF	TGTGCCATCTCAGAGCGGGGACAGGAAGAGACCCAGTACTTC
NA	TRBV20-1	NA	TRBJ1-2	CSARDYGGHGYTF	TGCAGTGCTAGAGATTACGGGGGCCATGGCTACACCTTC
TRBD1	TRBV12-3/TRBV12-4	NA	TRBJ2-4	CASSYRGRPPGIQYF	TGTGCCAGCAGTTACAGGGGGCGCCCCCCCGGCATTCAGTACTTC
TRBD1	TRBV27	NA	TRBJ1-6	CASSSRTGGGYNSPLHF	TGTGCCAGCAGCTCCAGGACAGGGGGCGGTTATAATTCACCCCTCCACTTT
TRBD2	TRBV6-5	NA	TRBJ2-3	CASIGGVEDTDTQYF	TGTGCCAGCATTGGGGGGGTTGAAGACACAGATACGCAGTATTTT
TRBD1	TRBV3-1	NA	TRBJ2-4	CASSRLAGQGENIQYF	TGTGCCAGCAGCCGCTTAGCAGGACAGGGAGAAAACATTCAGTACTTC
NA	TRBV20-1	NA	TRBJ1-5	CSARDLEGSSNQPQHF	TGCAGTGCTAGAGATCTGGAGGGAAGTAGCAATCAGCCCCAGCATTTT
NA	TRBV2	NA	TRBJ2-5	CASTRGLYQETQYF	TGTGCCAGCACCCGGGGCTTGTACCAAGAGACCCAGTACTTC
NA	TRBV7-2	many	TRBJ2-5	CASSFNGDGVFYQETQYF	TGTGCCAGCAGCTTCAATGGGGATGGCGTATTTTATCAAGAGACCCAGTACTTC
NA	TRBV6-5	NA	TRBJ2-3	CASSSLTVDTQYF	TGTGCCAGCAGTTCCTTGACTGTAGATACGCAGTATTTT
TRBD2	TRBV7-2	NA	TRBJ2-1	CASSLTSGIGHEQFF	TGTGCCAGCAGTTTAACTAGCGGGATTGGGCATGAGCAGTTCTTC
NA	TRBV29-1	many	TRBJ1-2	CSAWTPNYGYTF	TGCAGCGCCTGGACTCCTAACTATGGCTACACCTTC
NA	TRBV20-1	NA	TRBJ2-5	CSANKFIGFWGFDTKQETQYF	TGCAGTGCTAATAAGTTTATTGGATTCTGGGGTTTTGATACCAAACAAGAGACCCAGTACTTC
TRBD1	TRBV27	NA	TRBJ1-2	CASSLRQGERGYTF	TGTGCCAGCAGTTTACGACAGGGGGAACGTGGCTACACCTTC
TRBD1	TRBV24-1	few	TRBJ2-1	CATSDQLTGGELFGLGEQFF	TGTGCCACCAGTGATCAGTTGACAGGGGGCGAACTCTTCGGTTTGGGGGAGCAGTTCTTC
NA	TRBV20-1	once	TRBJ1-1	CNARVSPQVNTEAFF	TGCAATGCTAGAGTTTCACCCCAAGTGAACACTGAGGCTTTCTTT
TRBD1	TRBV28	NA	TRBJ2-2	CASSPSVDRVFAGELFF	TGTGCCAGCAGTCCCTCCGTGGACAGGGTCTTCGCCGGGGAGCTGTTTTTT
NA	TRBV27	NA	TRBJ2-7	CASTSKGSGRYEQYF	TGTGCCAGCACTTCCAAAGGGAGCGGAAGATACGAGCAGTACTTC
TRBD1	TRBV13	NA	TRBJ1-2	CASSSSGTVDDGYTF	TGTGCCAGCAGCTCCTCCGGGACAGTGGATGATGGCTACACCTTC
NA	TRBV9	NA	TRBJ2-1	CASSLTSLSNEQFF	TGTGCCAGCAGCCTTACTAGTCTCTCCAATGAGCAGTTCTTC
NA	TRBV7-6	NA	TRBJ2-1	CASSLEVRQSYNEQFF	TGTGCCAGCAGCTTAGAGGTCAGACAATCCTACAATGAGCAGTTCTTC
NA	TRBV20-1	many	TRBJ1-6	CSASDSGGWNSPLHF	TGCAGTGCTAGTGACTCTGGGGGATGGAATTCACCCCTCCACTTT
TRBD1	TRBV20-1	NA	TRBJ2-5	CSARDAQGADWETQYF	TGCAGTGCTAGAGACGCACAGGGGGCGGATTGGGAGACCCAGTACTTC
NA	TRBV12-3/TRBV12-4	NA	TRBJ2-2	CASSFLSLNTGELFF	TGTGCCAGCAGTTTTCTATCCTTGAACACCGGGGAGCTGTTTTTT
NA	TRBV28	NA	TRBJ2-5	CASSSRERETQYF	TGTGCCAGCAGCTCCAGGGAAAGAGAGACCCAGTACTTC
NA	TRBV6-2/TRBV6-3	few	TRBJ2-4	CASSYSRQLAKNIQYF	TGTGCCAGCAGTTACTCGCGACAGTTAGCCAAAAACATTCAGTACTTC
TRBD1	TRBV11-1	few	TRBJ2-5	CASSLGQGALKTQYF	TGTGCCAGCAGCTTAGGACAGGGGGCGCTTAAGACCCAGTACTTC
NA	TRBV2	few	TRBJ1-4	CASIQIGALREKLFF	TGTGCCAGCATTCAAATTGGAGCCCTAAGGGAAAAACTGTTTTTT
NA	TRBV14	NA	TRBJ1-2	CASSQQMGKAFYGYTF	TGTGCCAGCAGCCAACAAATGGGGAAGGCTTTCTATGGCTACACCTTC
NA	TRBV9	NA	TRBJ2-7	CASSASYNEQYF	TGTGCCAGCAGCGCGAGCTACAATGAGCAGTACTTC
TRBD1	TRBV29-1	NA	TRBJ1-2	CSVGTGFNCGYTF	TGCAGCGTTGGGACAGGGTTCAACTGTGGCTACACCTTC
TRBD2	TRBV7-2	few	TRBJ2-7	CASSSQSGGYYEQYF	TGTGCCAGCAGCTCACAAAGCGGGGGGTACTACGAGCAGTACTTC
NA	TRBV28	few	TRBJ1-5	CASSLSTVYSNQPQHF	TGTGCCAGCAGTTTGTCCACAGTTTATAGCAATCAGCCCCAGCATTTT